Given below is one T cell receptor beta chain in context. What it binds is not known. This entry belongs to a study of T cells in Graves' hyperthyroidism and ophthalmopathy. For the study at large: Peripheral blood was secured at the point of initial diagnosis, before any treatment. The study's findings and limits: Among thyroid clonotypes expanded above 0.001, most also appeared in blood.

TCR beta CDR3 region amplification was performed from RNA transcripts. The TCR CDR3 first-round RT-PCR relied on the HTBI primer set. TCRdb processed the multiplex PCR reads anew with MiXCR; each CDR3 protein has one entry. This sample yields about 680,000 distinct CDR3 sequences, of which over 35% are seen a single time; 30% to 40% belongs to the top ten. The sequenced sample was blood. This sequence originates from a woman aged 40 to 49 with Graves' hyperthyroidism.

The CDR3: CASSSRDVSYEQYF. CDR3 coding DNA: TGTGCCAGCAGCTCCAGGGACGTCTCCTACGAGCAGTACTTC. The rearrangement links TRBV7-3 to TRBJ2-7; D could derive from TRBD1 or TRBD2 (5 bases each). The V gene lost 4 bases and the J gene lost 0 bases, with 10 bases spanning the gap. There are 14 residues in the CDR3. CDR1 and CDR2 from the germline V gene are SGHTA and FQGTGA.